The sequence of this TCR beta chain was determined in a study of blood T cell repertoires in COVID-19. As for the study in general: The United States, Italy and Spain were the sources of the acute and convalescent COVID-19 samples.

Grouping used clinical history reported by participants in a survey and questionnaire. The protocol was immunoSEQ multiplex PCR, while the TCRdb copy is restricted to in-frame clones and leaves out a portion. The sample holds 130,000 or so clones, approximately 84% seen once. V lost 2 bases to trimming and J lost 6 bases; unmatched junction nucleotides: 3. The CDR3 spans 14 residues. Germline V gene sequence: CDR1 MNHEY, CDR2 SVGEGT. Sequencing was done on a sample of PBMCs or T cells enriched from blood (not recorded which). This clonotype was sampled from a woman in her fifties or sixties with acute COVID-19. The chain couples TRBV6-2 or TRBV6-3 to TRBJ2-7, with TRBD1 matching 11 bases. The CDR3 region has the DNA TGTGCCAGCAGTTACCCGGGACAGGGGGGCGAGCAGTACTTC. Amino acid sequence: CASSYPGQGGEQYF.